This entry is about one TCR beta chain. The same CDR3 arises from other DNA sequences in this sample as well. V gave up 1 base and J gave up 2 bases, with 6 bases separating them. The CDR3 extends over 15 amino acids. Germline V CDR1 and CDR2: MNHEY, SVGAGI. These data are taken from a study of shared T cell receptors in the human thymus. Method: immunoSEQ multiplex PCR; TCRdb's copy keeps in-frame clones and lacks some. Of 600,000 or so clones in the sample, around 87% were seen once. This sample was also put to use in a study of human thymus T cells. From that paper: Corrective surgery for congenital heart defects was being performed on the healthy Finnish infants who served as donors. Resections were taken during corrective heart surgery, and the thymus tissue came from these. Related research examined unrelated individuals and reported that their thymic repertoires overlapped highly.

This TCR derives from a boy younger than two with a congenital heart defect. The chain uses TRBV6-5 and TRBJ2-6; D is ambiguous. Material: thymocytes. The CDR3 region is CASSYLAPGANVLTF. The CDR3 region has the DNA TGTGCCAGCAGTTACTTAGCACCTGGGGCCAACGTCCTGACTTTC.